The clone carrying this T cell receptor (beta chain) was detected a few times. These data belong to a study of blood T cell repertoires in COVID-19. Study in general: Italy, Spain and the United States were the sources of the convalescent and acute COVID-19 samples. PBMCs, B-cell-depleted T cells, or T cells were the source of the cDNA or gDNA that made up the material.

The germline CDR1 and CDR2 sequences are LNHNV and YYDKDF (reference sequence). The V gene lost 5 bases and the J gene lost 2 bases, with 12 bases spanning the gap. There are 14 residues in the CDR3. Data came from immunoSEQ multiplex PCR; TCRdb stores just in-frame clones and leaves some out. The sample consists of over 90,000 clones, 75% to 95% of them appearing once. This rearrangement joins TRBV15 to TRBJ1-2, with D perhaps matching TRBD1 (6 bases). The TCR comes from a man aged 18-30 years with acute or convalescent COVID-19. Specimen: peripheral blood. The CDR3 DNA sequence: TGTGCCACCAGCCCGGGACAAATAAACTATGGCTACACCTTC. This gives the protein CATSPGQINYGYTF.